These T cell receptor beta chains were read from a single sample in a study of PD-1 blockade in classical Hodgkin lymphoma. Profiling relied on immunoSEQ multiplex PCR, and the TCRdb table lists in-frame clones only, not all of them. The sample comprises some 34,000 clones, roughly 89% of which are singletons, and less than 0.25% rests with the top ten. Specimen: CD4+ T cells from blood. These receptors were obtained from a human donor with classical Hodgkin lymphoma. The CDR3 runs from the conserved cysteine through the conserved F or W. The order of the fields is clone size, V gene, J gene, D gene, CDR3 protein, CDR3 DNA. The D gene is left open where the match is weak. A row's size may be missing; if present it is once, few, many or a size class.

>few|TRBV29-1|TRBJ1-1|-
CSVAFAVTEAFF
TGCAGCGTTGCCTTTGCGGTCACTGAAGCTTTCTTT
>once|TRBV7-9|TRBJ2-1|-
CASSTWRLDNEQFF
TGTGCCAGCAGCACCTGGCGGCTAGACAATGAGCAGTTCTTC
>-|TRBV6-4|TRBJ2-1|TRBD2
CASSDAPGGLNEQFF
TGTGCCAGCAGTGACGCGCCGGGGGGGCTTAATGAGCAGTTCTTC
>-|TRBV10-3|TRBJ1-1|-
CAISGEGRPKAFF
TGTGCCATCAGTGGGGAGGGGCGACCCAAAGCTTTCTTT
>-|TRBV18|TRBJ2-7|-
CASSPLGEEGLRGQYF
TGTGCCAGCTCACCACTTGGGGAGGAGGGCCTCCGGGGGCAGTACTTC
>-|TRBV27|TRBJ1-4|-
CTPFTGSWGLNEKLFF
TGTACCCCCTTTACGGGTTCATGGGGACTTAATGAAAAACTGTTTTTT
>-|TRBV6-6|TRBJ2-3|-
CASRPSTDTQYF
TGTGCCAGCAGACCGTCCACAGATACGCAGTATTTT
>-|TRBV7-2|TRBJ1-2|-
CASSLGRVRTNYGYTF
TGTGCCAGCAGCTTAGGGCGCGTACGGACGAACTATGGCTACACCTTC
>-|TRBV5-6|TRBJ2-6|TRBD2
CASSFWLAGGSGANVLTF
TGTGCCAGCAGCTTCTGGCTAGCGGGGGGCTCTGGGGCCAACGTCCTGACTTTC
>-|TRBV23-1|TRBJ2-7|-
CASSQSPSGVAYEQYF
TGCGCCAGCAGTCAATCCCCCTCGGGGGTTGCCTACGAGCAGTACTTC
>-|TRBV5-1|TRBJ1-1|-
CASSHNSRGIAEAFF
TGCGCCAGCAGCCATAATTCCAGGGGAATAGCTGAAGCTTTCTTT
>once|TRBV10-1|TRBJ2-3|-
CASSERATDTQYF
TGCGCCAGCAGTGAGCGGGCCACAGATACGCAGTATTTT
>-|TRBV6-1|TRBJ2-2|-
CASRQGNTGELFF
TGTGCCAGCAGACAGGGAAACACCGGGGAGCTGTTTTTT
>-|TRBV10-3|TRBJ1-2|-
CAISVGGGANYGYTF
TGTGCCATCAGTGTGGGTGGCGGAGCTAACTATGGCTACACCTTC
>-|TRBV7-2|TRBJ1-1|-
CASSPRRGTEAFF
TGTGCCAGCAGCCCCCGTCGTGGGACTGAAGCTTTCTTT
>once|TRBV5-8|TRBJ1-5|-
CASSLPGRPQHF
TGTGCCAGCAGCCTCCCAGGGCGCCCCCAGCATTTT
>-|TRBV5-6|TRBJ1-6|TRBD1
CASSGNRGRTYNSPLHF
TGTGCCAGCAGCGGGAACAGGGGGAGGACATATAATTCACCCCTCCACTTT
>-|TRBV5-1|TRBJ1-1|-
CASSLEQNTEAFF
TGCGCCAGCAGCTTGGAACAGAACACTGAAGCTTTCTTT
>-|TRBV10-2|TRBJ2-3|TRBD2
CASIGTSGTTSTDTQYF
TGCGCCAGCATAGGGACTAGCGGAACGACTAGCACAGATACGCAGTATTTT
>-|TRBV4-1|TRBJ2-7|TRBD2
CASSQVGRASYEQYF
TGCGCCAGCAGCCAAGTAGGGAGGGCTTCCTACGAGCAGTACTTC
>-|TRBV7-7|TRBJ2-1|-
CASSLGIHNEQFF
TGTGCCAGCAGCTTAGGGATTCACAATGAGCAGTTCTTC